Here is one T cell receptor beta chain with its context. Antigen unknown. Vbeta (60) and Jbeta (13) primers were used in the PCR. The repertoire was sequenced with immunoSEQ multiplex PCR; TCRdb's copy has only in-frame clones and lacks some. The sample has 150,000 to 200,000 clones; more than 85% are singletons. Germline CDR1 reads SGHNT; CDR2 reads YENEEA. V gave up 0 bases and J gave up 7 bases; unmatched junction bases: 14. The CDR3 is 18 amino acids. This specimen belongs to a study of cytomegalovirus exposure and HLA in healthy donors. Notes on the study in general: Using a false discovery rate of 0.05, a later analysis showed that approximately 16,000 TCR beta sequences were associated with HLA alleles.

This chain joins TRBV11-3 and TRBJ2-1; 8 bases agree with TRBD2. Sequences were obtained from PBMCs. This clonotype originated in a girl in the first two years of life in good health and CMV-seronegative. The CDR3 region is CASSLDASLSGGRNEQFF. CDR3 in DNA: TGTGCCAGCAGCTTAGACGCCTCCCTCTCGGGGGGGCGGAATGAGCAGTTCTTC.